The sequence of this T cell receptor (beta chain) was determined in a study of T cell responses to AZD1222 COVID-19 vaccine (dated by TCRdb to the early 2020s). Regarding the study in general: TCR sequencing was performed for approximately 240 trial participants, of whom about 200 were given two doses of AZD1222 and around 25 were given two doses of MenACWY control vaccine. Trial participants were enrolled by age into subgroups of 18-55, 56-69 and 70-plus years, and roughly 160, 29 and 62 TCR-sequenced participants, respectively, were included in these subgroups.

Its CDR3 holds 15 amino acids, cysteine through phenylalanine. Solely the CDR3 DNA is kept, with 45 bases framed from the first base. The CDR1 and CDR2 encoded by the germline V gene are SGHRS and YFSETQ. Unmatched junction bases come to 9, with V trimmed by 3 bases and J by 5 bases. A single count supports this clone. It has no known antigen specificity. No much larger clone is present one base from it, and per-base qualities are unavailable. Paper-wide results and their limitations: Because no day 14 peak-response samples were available, repertoires were characterized only after the peak T cell response. Spike-specific TCR breadth and depth rose significantly after two AZD1222 doses compared with day 0 and with MenACWY recipients. CD4 TCRs associated with the vaccine covered the entire spike protein, and the dominant responses were in regions 160-218 and 743-854. In the small 56-69-year group, the increase in depth fell short of significance, most likely because of low power. Most participants were white British and females outnumbered males, and the authors suggested that clonal diversity may have been underestimated. Conclusions about previously exposed vaccinees were limited because only six or seven AZD1222 recipients were SARS-CoV-2 seropositive at baseline. Reportedly, almost half of the unique spike-specific TCRs recognized epitopes lying outside the regions that are mutated in the B.1.351 and B.1.1.7 variants.

The CDR3 regions of human TCRbeta chains were analyzed by immunosequencing. Processing in the source paper ran as follows. Repertoire TCRs were checked for matches against a reference library of SARS-CoV-2-specific TCRs that had been generated using the MIRA antigen-specificity platform. Breadth was defined as the fraction of unique TCRs that were SARS-CoV-2-associated, and depth was defined as the fraction of total T cells that were SARS-CoV-2-associated. Using the MIRA data, each spike-specific TCR was mapped to the spike region that the TCR reacts to and placed in a CD4 or CD8 class. Log10-transformed breadth and depth values were compared by one-way ANOVA with Sidak's multiple comparisons tests. In TCRdb, the immuneACCESS table is reduced to in-frame sequences with V and J assigned. These tables do not hold every clone; where another copy was compared, an unresolved V gene accounts for under half, and the others remain unexplained. Clone size and the V and J calls come from that table; the DNA yielded D and trimming. The sample profile shows 65,000 to 90,000 clones; 85% to 90% of them were found once. The top ten constitute around 9.3% of the sample.

The time point label of this sample denotes: about 28 days (+/-7) after the second vaccine dose. Because spike-specific TCR depth and breadth did not differ between the two schedules, AZD1222 recipients who got a second dose at roughly 4 weeks were pooled with those who got a second dose at roughly 12 weeks. Vaccinee samples came from UK trials COV001 and COV002, including a single-blind randomized controlled phase 2/3 trial of AZD1222 (ChAdOx1 nCoV-19) in healthy adults. For TCRbeta chain sequencing, PBMC samples from trial participants were taken at day 0 and at day 28 after the second dose. This specimen consisted of peripheral blood, obtained 28 days after the second AZD1222 dose. Here the chain combines TRBV5-1 and TRBJ2-7; the junction holds 9 bases that match TRBD1. The sequence was obtained from an adult who received the AZD1222 COVID-19 vaccine. The DNA reads TGCGCCAGCAGCTCGTCCGGGACAGGGTTTGACGAGCAGTACTTC. This codes for CASSSSGTGFDEQYF. Where the CDR3 stops, the reference TRBV5-1 and TRBJ2-7 genes take over; the full variable domain is KAGVTQTPRYLIKTRGQQVTLSCSPISGHRSVSWYQQTPGQGLQFLFEYFSETQRNKGNFPGRFSGRQFSNSRSEMNVSTLELGDSALYLCASSSSGTGFDEQYFGPGTRLTVT.